This entry lists 30 T cell receptor beta chains sequenced from one sample in a study of blood T cell repertoires in COVID-19. Repertoires were generated with immunoSEQ multiplex PCR, while TCRdb's copy carries only in-frame clones and drops some. The sample shows 68,000 or so clones, roughly 84% of them seen only once. The sample was peripheral blood. The source of these receptors is a man in his fifties with acute or convalescent COVID-19.

This chain connects TRBV27 to TRBJ2-1; 7 nucleotides align to TRBD1. V lost 2 bases and J lost 0; bases outside the gene matches: 4. Looked up from germline, CDR1 is MNHEY and CDR2 is SMNVEV (reference sequence). The CDR3 runs to 16 residues. CDR3 nucleotide sequence: TGTGCCAGCAGTTTAACAGGGGTTAGCTCCTACAATGAGCAGTTCTTC. Translating it yields CASSLTGVSSYNEQFF.

This chain links TRBV19 with TRBJ2-2; D may be TRBD1 (6 bases). The germline V gene has CDR1 LNHDA and CDR2 SQIVND (reference sequence). The CDR3 has 17 amino acids. Trimming removed 4 bases at V and 2 bases at J, with 17 bases between. The CDR3 coding sequence is TGTGCCAGTAGTACCTCACTTTACAGGGCTAACACCGGGGAGCTGTTTTTT. This encodes CASSTSLYRANTGELFF.

The chain joins TRBV27 to TRBJ1-2; maybe TRBD1 (6 bases). With 6 bases removed from V and 2 bases from J, the gap between germline ends came to 13 bases. CDR3 length: 14 residues. Per the germline V gene, CDR1 is MNHEY and CDR2 is SMNVEV (reference sequence). CDR3 DNA: TGTGCCAGCAGGCCTCGGACAGTAAACTATGGCTACACCTTC. The encoded protein is CASRPRTVNYGYTF.

The chain joins TRBV10-1 to TRBJ1-2; the match to TRBD1 covers 9 bases. Unmatched junction bases numbered 9, after V lost 0 bases and J lost 7 bases. The CDR3 is made up of 16 amino acids. Germline-derived CDR1 and CDR2 are WNHNN and SYGVQD (reference sequence). The CDR3 DNA is TGCGCCAGCAGTGAGTCCGAACACGGGACAGGGTGTGGCTACACCTTC. Amino acids: CASSESEHGTGCGYTF.

The J gene is TRBJ1-1, the V gene TRBV4-1; the D is unclear. V gave up 5 bases and J gave up 4 bases, with 11 bases separating them. Per the germline V gene, CDR1 is MGHRA and CDR2 is YSYEKL. This CDR3 region has 13 residues. As DNA, the CDR3 is TGCGCCAGCAGCGAACGGTGGAGCACTGAAGCTTTCTTT. It is translated as CASSERWSTEAFF.

The rearrangement uses TRBV5-8 and TRBJ1-3, with D possibly matching TRBD1 (6 bases). The V and J ends lost 0 bases and 4 bases respectively, with 8 bases between them. Germline lookup yields CDR1 SGHTS and CDR2 YDEGEE. The CDR3 has 14 residues. CDR3 residues: CASSLVRGGNTIYF. CDR3 bases: TGTGCCAGCAGCTTGGTCAGGGGAGGAAACACCATATATTTT.

In its sample, this clone was seen once. The V gene is TRBV5-6, the J gene TRBJ1-4; D unresolved. Germline lookup yields CDR1 SGHDT and CDR2 YYEEEE. The germline V and J ends were trimmed by 1 base and 5 bases, with 9 bases remaining between them. The CDR3 covers 14 residues. The CDR3 DNA sequence: TGTGCCAGCAGCTTGTTTCGGTCCAATGAAAAACTGTTTTTT. This gives the protein CASSLFRSNEKLFF.

The rearrangement joins TRBV5-1 to TRBJ2-5; maybe TRBD2 (5 bases). Germline V gene lookup returns CDR1 SGHRS and CDR2 YFSETQ. V shed 0 bases and J shed 4 bases, with 10 bases lying between them. The CDR3 has 14 residues. The CDR3 sequence is CASSLDESGETQYF. The CDR3 DNA sequence: TGCGCCAGCAGCTTGGACGAGAGCGGAGAGACCCAGTACTTC.

V and J are TRBV6-5 and TRBJ2-7; tentatively, D is TRBD1 (5 bases). V gave up 2 bases and J gave up 1 base, with 12 bases separating them. The germline V gene has CDR1 MNHEY and CDR2 SVGAGI. The CDR3 extends over 15 amino acids. CDR3 residues: CASSYGAAHSYEQYF. CDR3 DNA sequence: TGTGCCAGCAGTTACGGGGCAGCTCATTCCTACGAGCAGTACTTC.

The V call is TRBV2, the J call TRBJ1-3, with a weak D call TRBD1 (6 bases). Germline CDR1 SNHLY, CDR2 FYNNEI. The length of the CDR3 is 14 residues. V lost 8 bases to trimming and J lost 3 bases, with 14 bases between them. CDR3 amino acids: CASLGTRFGNTIYF. The CDR3 nucleotides read TGTGCCAGCCTGGGGACAAGGTTTGGAAACACCATATATTTT.

J is TRBJ2-7 and V is TRBV5-1, with D uncertain. Germline CDR1 SGHRS, CDR2 YFSETQ. V was trimmed by 0 bases and J by 0 bases, leaving 10 bases between them. The CDR3 has 15 amino acids. The CDR3 sequence: CASSLGVPISYEQYF. CDR3 in DNA: TGCGCCAGCAGCTTGGGAGTTCCCATCTCCTACGAGCAGTACTTC.

The CDR3 reads CAWRVTSEETQYF. CDR3 DNA: TGTGCCTGGAGGGTAACTAGCGAAGAGACCCAGTACTTC. V gene TRBV30 combines with J gene TRBJ2-5; 7 bases agree with TRBD2. The CDR3 runs 13 residues. In germline, CDR1 is GTSNPN, CDR2 SVGIG (reference sequence). Germline trimming cut 3 bases from V and 3 bases from J; bases unmatched to any gene: 4.

J is TRBJ1-1 and V is TRBV5-1; a weak D match, TRBD1 (6 bases). CDR3 length: 17 amino acids. With 0 bases removed from V and 0 bases from J, the gap between germline ends came to 15 bases. CDR1 is SGHRS and CDR2 is YFSETQ in the germline V gene. The CDR3 DNA reads TGCGCCAGCAGCTTGGCGGTTGGGGGCAGATTGAACACTGAAGCTTTCTTT. Translation: CASSLAVGGRLNTEAFF. The full variable domain, completed using reference TRBV5-1 and TRBJ1-1, is KAGVTQTPRYLIKTRGQQVTLSCSPISGHRSVSWYQQTPGQGLQFLFEYFSETQRNKGNFPGRFSGRQFSNSRSEMNVSTLELGDSALYLCASSLAVGGRLNTEAFFGQGTRLTVV.

The rearrangement uses TRBV30 and TRBJ1-6; D ambiguous. Germline V gene sequence: CDR1 GTSNPN, CDR2 SVGIG (reference sequence). The CDR3 has 14 amino acids. The V end was cut by 2 bases, the J end by 9 bases, with 14 bases between. The CDR3 nucleotides are TGTGCCTGGAGTCTCATTACAAGCGGTTCACCCCTCCACTTT. It translates to CAWSLITSGSPLHF.

V usage is TRBV3-1 (or the pseudogene TRBV3-2) and J usage is TRBJ2-7; 7 bases line up with TRBD1. This CDR3 is 14 amino acids long. Germline CDR1 LGHDT, CDR2 YNNKEL (reference sequence). V shed 5 bases, J shed 2 bases, and the junction held 6 bases outside the gene matches. For the CDR3, the DNA is TGTGCCAGCAGCATCCGGGACAGCCCCTACGAGCAGTACTTC. It translates to CASSIRDSPYEQYF.

This clone occurred a few times. V gene TRBV6-4 combines with J gene TRBJ2-3; 9 bases agree with TRBD1. Trimming took 6 bases from V and 0 from J; bases not matched to a gene: 4. Germline CDR1 and CDR2: MRHNA and SNTAGT. The length of the CDR3 is 15 residues. The CDR3 nucleotides are TGTGCCAGCAGCTCCGGGACAGGGAGCACAGATACGCAGTATTTT. This encodes CASSSGTGSTDTQYF.

The chain employs TRBV6-1 and TRBJ2-7; D is possibly TRBD1 (7 bases). V gave up 3 bases and J gave up 5 bases, with 20 bases separating them. CDR1 MNHNS and CDR2 SASEGT come from the germline V gene. The CDR3 sequence is 16 residues long. The CDR3 coding sequence is TGTGCCAGCAGTGATCAGCCCGCAGGGGGGATGAACGAGCAGTACTTC. Amino acid sequence: CASSDQPAGGMNEQYF.

V gene TRBV28 combines with J gene TRBJ1-5; D uncertain. Trimming shortened V by 3 bases and J by 9 bases, and 18 bases separated the two germline ends. CDR3 length equals 15 residues. The V gene's germline CDR1 is MDHEN and CDR2 SYDVKM. CDR3 in DNA: TGTGCCAGCAGTTTTCCTTTGGTCACCACACGGCCCCAGCATTTT. Encoded protein: CASSFPLVTTRPQHF.

V gene TRBV10-3 combines with J gene TRBJ1-4; D is perhaps TRBD1 (6 bases). The ends were cut back, 4 bases at V and 7 bases at J, with 16 bases in the middle. CDR1 and CDR2 from the germline V gene are ENHRY and SYGVKD. This CDR3 contains 15 residues. The CDR3 sequence is CAISASGTSVEKLFF. In DNA form, the CDR3 reads TGTGCCATCAGTGCCTCCGGGACAAGTGTTGAAAAACTGTTTTTT.

The chain links TRBV5-1 to TRBJ2-7; the D is unclear. The CDR3 has 13 amino acids. Germline V gene data show CDR1 as SGHRS and CDR2 as YFSETQ. Trimming took off 0 bases at V and 6 bases at J, with 10 bases between the two ends. Here the CDR3 DNA reads TGCGCCAGCAGCTTGGGATTACTTTTCGAGCAGTACTTC. This sequence encodes CASSLGLLFEQYF.

For the CDR3, the DNA is TGTGCCAGCAGCCAAGTAAGCGGGCCCTACAATGAGCAGTTCTTC. Residues: CASSQVSGPYNEQFF. The gene calls are TRBV14 and TRBJ2-1; D is possibly TRBD2 (6 bases). The CDR3 is 15 amino acids. Germline V gene sequence: CDR1 SGHDN, CDR2 FVKESK. Trimming pared 1 base from V and 2 bases from J, leaving 9 bases between.

This chain joins TRBV28 and TRBJ2-7, with 7 nucleotides matching TRBD2. With V trimmed by 11 bases and J by 5 bases, 12 bases remained unmatched. The CDR3 runs 13 residues. From germline, CDR1 is MDHEN and CDR2 SYDVKM. The CDR3 nucleotides are TGTGCCGGCGGCGGGAGTTCTCAGGACGAGCAGTACTTC. It codes for CAGGGSSQDEQYF.

This sequence joins TRBV6-1 and TRBJ2-1; a possible D gene is TRBD1 (6 bases). This CDR3 is 14 amino acids long. Per germline, CDR1 MNHNS and CDR2 SASEGT. V shed 10 bases and J shed 3 bases, with 16 bases lying between them. The CDR3 spells CATGTGNFYNEQFF. CDR3 bases: TGTGCCACGGGAACAGGGAATTTCTACAATGAGCAGTTCTTC.

V usage is TRBV24-1 and J usage is TRBJ2-1; TRBD2 aligns across 9 bases. The CDR3 length is 17 residues. V was pared by 6 bases and J by 2 bases, with 10 bases of the junction left unmatched. Per germline, CDR1 KGHDR and CDR2 SFDVKD. The CDR3 DNA sequence: TGTGCCACCAGTTCCCCCGAGGTAGCGGGAGCCTACAATGAGCAGTTCTTC. As protein: CATSSPEVAGAYNEQFF.

The chain uses TRBV18 and TRBJ2-6, with 7 bases that match TRBD1. Germline V gene lookup returns CDR1 KGHSH and CDR2 LQKENI. This CDR3 contains 19 residues. J lost 0 bases, V lost 0 bases, and 8 bases had no gene match. The chain's CDR3 is CASSPPGTVYLSGANVLTF. The CDR3 region has the DNA TGTGCCAGCTCACCACCCGGGACAGTTTACCTCTCTGGGGCCAACGTCCTGACTTTC.

The V and J genes are TRBV6-6 and TRBJ1-5; D is undetermined. The V gene lost 4 bases and the J gene lost 6 bases, with 13 bases spanning the gap. This CDR3 is 14 amino acids long. Germline V gene lookup returns CDR1 MNHNY and CDR2 SVGAGI (reference sequence). The CDR3 region is CASSSGRDSQPQHF. The CDR3 DNA reads TGTGCCAGCAGTTCGGGAAGGGATTCTCAGCCCCAGCATTTT.

CDR3 DNA sequence: TGCGCCAGCAGCTTGGCCGCCGGACAGGGGTACGAGCAGTACTTC. Its translation: CASSLAAGQGYEQYF. The chain has TRBV5-1 and TRBJ2-7, with 9 bases lining up with TRBD1. CDR1 SGHRS and CDR2 YFSETQ come from the germline V gene. The trim removed 0 bases at V and 4 bases at J, leaving 5 bases unmatched. This CDR3 region has 15 residues.

The V call is TRBV10-3, the J call TRBJ2-5; D may be TRBD2 (5 bases). The CDR3 loop spans 15 amino acids. V dropped 5 bases and J dropped 5 bases, with 18 bases sitting between them. The V gene's germline CDR1 is ENHRY and CDR2 SYGVKD. The CDR3 loop is CAISKTGETRETQYF. The CDR3, as DNA: TGTGCCATCAGTAAAACTGGGGAGACGCGGGAGACCCAGTACTTC.

This chain uses TRBV9 with TRBJ1-2; possible D gene TRBD1, 5 bases. The CDR3 is 12 residues long. V was shortened by 3 bases and J by 4 bases, with 7 bases between the two germline ends. Germline V gene sequence: CDR1 SGDLS, CDR2 YYNGEE. CDR3 protein: CASSETAYGYTF. As DNA, the CDR3 is TGTGCCAGCAGCGAGACAGCCTATGGCTACACCTTC.

The V and J genes are TRBV5-1 and TRBJ2-3; 7 nucleotides align to TRBD2. Germline-derived CDR1 and CDR2 are SGHRS and YFSETQ. The trim removed 5 bases at V and 3 bases at J, leaving 15 bases unmatched. The CDR3 spans 17 residues. As DNA, the CDR3 is TGCGCCAGCAGTAAATTCCCCCCGGGGGGTTCAACAGATACGCAGTATTTT. It codes for CASSKFPPGGSTDTQYF.